This note documents a single TCR beta chain sequence. It has no known antigen specificity. Within one base of it there is no much larger clone, and no base qualities were kept. These data belong to a study of control samples from healthy donors and cancer patients (dated by TCRdb to about 2020). Including cysteine and phenylalanine, the CDR3 has 15 amino acids. The kept DNA is CDR3 alone, 45 bases in frame from the first base. V drops 1 base and J drops 7 bases, leaving 14 bases in between. The germline V gene encodes CDR1 SGHVS and CDR2 FQNEAQ. Preparation of the library involved the immunoSEQ multiplex PCR assay. This immuneACCESS table, as held by TCRdb, lists in-frame sequences with V and J called but not all clones. Of the missing ones, under half trace to an unresolved V gene in checked studies; the others have no known cause. A total of some 150,000 clones appear in this sample, approximately 91% of them only once. The top ten hold approximately 2.9% of the sample.

The receptor was derived from a man under 40 in good health. The sequenced sample was blood. The sequence joins TRBV7-8 to TRBJ2-1, with TRBD2 tentatively as D gene (6 bases match). CDR3 reads: CASSLDGGTGNEQFF. The base sequence is TGTGCCAGCAGCTTAGATGGGGGGACGGGGAATGAGCAGTTCTTC.